This TCR beta chain originates from a study of CD8 T cells in Susac syndrome. The CDR3 is 14 amino acids. V lost 4 bases and J lost 7, with 17 bases in between. Germline CDR1 is MNHEY and CDR2 is SMNVEV (reference sequence). The sequenced target, TCR beta, came from blood CD8+ and CD4+ T cells. The individuals used as controls were healthy donors who had been matched for both age and sex. TEMRA cells were enriched by FACS, while CD8+ and CD4+ T cells were obtained through a negative isolation that was performed magnetically. It was with random hexamers that about 0.45 to 1 ug RNA was reverse transcribed. It was immunoSEQ multiplex PCR that amplified TCR beta CDR3 across 54 Vbeta and 13 Jbeta. TCRdb processed the immunoSEQ multiplex PCR reads anew with MiXCR; each CDR3 protein has one entry. The sample lists 70,000 to 100,000 distinct CDR3 sequences; 85% to 95% were seen once.

This chain connects TRBV27 to TRBJ2-7, with a tentative D call TRBD2 (6 bases). The receptor was isolated from a human donor in good health. Sequencing was carried out using CD8+ T cells from PBMCs. The DNA for the CDR3 is TGTGCCAGCAGTTCCCGGGGAGGAGTGGGGGAGCAGTACTTC. Its protein is CASSSRGGVGEQYF.